This T cell receptor beta chain was documented in a study of beta chain features in type 1 diabetes (dated by TCRdb to 2016 to 2019). At the level of the whole study: Mean age, gender distribution, total cell number and subset yield did not differ between patients and healthy donors. Regulatory and stem cell-like memory subsets were obtained from only 8 patients and roughly 8 healthy donors, while naive and central memory subsets were obtained from all 30 or so donors. The study compared TCRB repertoires of sorted circulating CD4+ T cell subsets between recently diagnosed type 1 diabetes patients and matched healthy donors. A total of about 100 million sorted cells were examined across all samples, and RNA yield correlated strongly with the number of cells per subset. Study-wide conclusions, independent of this receptor: Shorter templates might have been favored by PCR, but patient and control samples were amplified and corrected together, so both groups would have been affected equally by any skew. At VDJ recombination sites, patients with type 1 diabetes made fewer insertions and deleted more nucleotides, a pattern implying thymic rearrangement abnormalities. A moderate but significant shortening of TCRB CDR3 length was observed in type 1 diabetes patients in all four CD4+ subsets. Naive, central memory and regulatory TCRB repertoires appeared more similar among patients than among healthy donors. Only small numbers of individuals were included in the HLA sub-analyses, which left unresolved whether HLA type had any influence on TCRB rearrangement. Because cDNA rather than genomic DNA was sequenced, highly expressing activated cells could have been over-represented, although no difference in activation and CD3 levels was found between groups.

This clone appeared a few times. What this receptor recognizes is not known. Base-call qualities are not available, and no considerably larger clone is one nucleotide away. Each donor gave one peripheral blood draw, averaging around 0.11 L, which was collected into heparinised tubes. A BD FACSAria II was used to sort naive, central memory, regulatory and stem cell-like memory CD4+ T cells with a panel that included CD45RO, CCR7, CD25, CD127, CD95 and CD27. All sorted populations exceeded 95% purity. PBMCs were separated immediately by Lymphoprep density gradient centrifugation and were stained directly, without being cultured. To minimize batch effects, samples were stained and sorted in pairs, one healthy donor with one patient per experiment. V is shortened by 1 base, J by 5 bases, and the region joining them spans 7 bases. CDR1 is given as LGHNA and CDR2 as YSLEER, both from the germline V gene. There are 13 amino acids in the CDR3, from cysteine to phenylalanine inclusive. Only CDR3 DNA is held: 39 bases, read in frame from base 1.

All of the isolated RNA was reverse transcribed with the High Capacity cDNA Reverse Transcription Kit, so expressed TCRB transcripts were sequenced. Naive, central memory and regulatory T cell samples underwent deep immunoSEQ sequencing, averaging about 3.57 million total reads per sample. Sorted cells were lysed in RLT buffer, and RNA was extracted using DNase-treated RNeasy Micro or Mini kits according to cell number. Each cell subset was processed separately to prevent cross-contamination, with patient and healthy donor samples processed together. TCRB sequences were amplified from cDNA with the immunoSEQ multiplex PCR, producing 87-bp fragments spanning the CDR3 region. Sequencing of the amplicons was done on the Illumina HiSeq platform. Regarding the original processing steps: Synthetic template baselines were used to correct PCR bias computationally, reads within Hamming distance 2 were collapsed together, and singletons that could not be merged were discarded. Reads were aligned against IMGT to assign V, D and J genes, CDR3 length and insertions or deletions at six rearrangement sites. Within each subset, clonotype counts were normalized to sorted cell number, after which true diversity and Gini coefficients were computed with the tcR R package. The overlap coefficient, calculated on TCRB nucleotide sequences, was used to quantify repertoire sharing. Out-of-frame TCRB sequences from naive cells were analyzed to stand in for the pre-selection repertoire. In TCRdb, the immuneACCESS table is reduced to in-frame sequences with V and J assigned. These tables do not hold every clone; where another copy was compared, an unresolved V gene accounts for under half, and the others remain unexplained. That table gives V, J and clone size, and the DNA gave D and trimming. For this sample there are 680,000 or so clones; roughly 16% appear just once. Approximately 0.099% of the sample is taken by the ten largest.

This sequence originates from a man between 18 and 29 years old in good health. The chain is encoded by TRBV4-3 joined to TRBJ2-3, with no confident D gene call. Sequenced sample: naive CD4+ T cells from blood. This specimen's cell subset or site label, per the study, means: true naive CD4+ T cells. The CDR3 here reads CASSQGPEDTQYF. The nucleotide sequence is TGCGCCAGCAGCCAAGGTCCTGAAGATACGCAGTATTTT.